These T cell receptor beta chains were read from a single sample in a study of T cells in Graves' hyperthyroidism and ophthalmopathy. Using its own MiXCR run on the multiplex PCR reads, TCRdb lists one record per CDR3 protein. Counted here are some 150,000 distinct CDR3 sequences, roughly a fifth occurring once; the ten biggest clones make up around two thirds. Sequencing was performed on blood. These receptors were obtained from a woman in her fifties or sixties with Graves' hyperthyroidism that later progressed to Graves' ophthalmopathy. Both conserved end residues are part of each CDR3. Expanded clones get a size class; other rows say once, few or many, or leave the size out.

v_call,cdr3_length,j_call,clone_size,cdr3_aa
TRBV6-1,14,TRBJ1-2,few,CASSSQGANYGYTF
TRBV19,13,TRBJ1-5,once,CASGTGGVQPQHF
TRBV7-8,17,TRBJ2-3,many,CASSPPTSGRGADTQYF
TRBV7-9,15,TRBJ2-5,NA,CASSKGQGLVETQYF
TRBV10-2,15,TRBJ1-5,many,CASSENAISNQPQHF
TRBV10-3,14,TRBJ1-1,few,CAISEPRTSGGAFF
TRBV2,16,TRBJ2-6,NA,CASSAPITAGANVLTF
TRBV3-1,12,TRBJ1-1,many,CASSRGHTEAFF
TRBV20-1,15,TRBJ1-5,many,CSARPLAGLGSNTHF
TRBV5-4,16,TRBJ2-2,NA,CASSPWRASKTGELFF
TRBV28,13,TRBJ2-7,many,CATNKFSSYEQYF
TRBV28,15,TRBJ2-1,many,CASSKLAGGPVEQFF
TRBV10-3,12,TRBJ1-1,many,CAISVDALEAFF
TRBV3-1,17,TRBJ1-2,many,CASSQQGQRVINYGYTF
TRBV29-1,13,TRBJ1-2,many,CSAPGQGWKGYTF
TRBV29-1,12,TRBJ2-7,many,CSVGTSSYEQYF
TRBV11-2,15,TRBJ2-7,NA,CASSLESRWPYEQYF
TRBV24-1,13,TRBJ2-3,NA,CATSDGGRVTQYF
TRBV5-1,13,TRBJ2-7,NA,CASSFAGTYEQYF
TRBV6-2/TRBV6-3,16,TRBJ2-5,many,CASSYPGGRDGKTQYF
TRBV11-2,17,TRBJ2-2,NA,CASSLGGSGSRTGELFF
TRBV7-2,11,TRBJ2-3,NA,CASSSDSAQYF
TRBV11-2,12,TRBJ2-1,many,CASRFRDTPQFF
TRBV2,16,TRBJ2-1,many,CASTSAGTGSKNEQFF
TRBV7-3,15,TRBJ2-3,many,CASRPGGGSTDTQYF
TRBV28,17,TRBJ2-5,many,CASSPNPWDSIKETQYF
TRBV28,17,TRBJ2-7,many,CASSLAMSRQGLYEQYF
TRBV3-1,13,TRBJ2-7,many,CASRPPGLNEQYF
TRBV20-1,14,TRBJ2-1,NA,CSASTAGGVNEQFF
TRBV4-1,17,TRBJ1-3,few,CASSPQLNDGYGNTIYF
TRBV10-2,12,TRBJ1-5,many,CASSNSNQPQHF
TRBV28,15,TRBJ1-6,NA,CASSLYGANNSPLHF
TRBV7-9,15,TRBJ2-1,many,CASSLSGGSVNEQFF
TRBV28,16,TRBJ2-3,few,CASSSAGTSGTDTQYF
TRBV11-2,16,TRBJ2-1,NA,CASSFPRTGPNNEQFF
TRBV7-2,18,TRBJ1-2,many,CASSLWMGQGGSGGGYTF
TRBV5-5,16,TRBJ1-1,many,CASSPRGQDGLKVAFF
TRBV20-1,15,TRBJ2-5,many,CSARDLAGLEKTQYF
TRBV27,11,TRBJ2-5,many,CASSWTGGKYF
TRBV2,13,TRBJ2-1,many,CARGLAGGNEQFF
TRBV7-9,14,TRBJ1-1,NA,CASSSEGGNTEAFF
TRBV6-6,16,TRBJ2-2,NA,CASSYLAGPNTGELFF
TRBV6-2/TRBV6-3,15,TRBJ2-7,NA,CASSYSMGGSKEQYF
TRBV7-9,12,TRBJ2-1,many,CASSTGGNEQFF
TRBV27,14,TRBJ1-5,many,CASKRTGSHQPQHF
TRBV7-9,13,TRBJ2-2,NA,CASSDSATGELFF
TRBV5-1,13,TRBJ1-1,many,CASSLGTLAEAFF
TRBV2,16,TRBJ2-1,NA,CASSRLNTGDDNEQFF
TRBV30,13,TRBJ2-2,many,CAWSDRGTGELFF
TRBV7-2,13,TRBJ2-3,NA,CASSLAHLDTQYF
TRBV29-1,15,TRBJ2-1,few,CSLRAGAANGGEQFF